This T cell receptor (beta chain) was recorded in a study of blood T cell repertoires in COVID-19. TCRdb's table, derived via immunoSEQ multiplex PCR, lists solely in-frame clones and lacks some. The sample carries about 270,000 clones, 81% recorded once. This clone came up once. CDR3 length: 13 amino acids. V dropped 8 bases and J dropped 7; count of bases not matched to a gene: 7. Source material: peripheral blood. The origin of this receptor is a woman aged 60-70 years with active or convalescent COVID-19. The chain is built from TRBV12-3 or TRBV12-4 and TRBJ2-7, with 11 positions matching TRBD2. The chain's CDR3 is CASGASGGREQYF. CDR3 coding DNA: TGTGCCAGCGGGGCTAGCGGGGGGCGGGAGCAGTACTTC.